The clone carrying this T cell receptor (beta chain) has only a few counts. Sequenced by immunoSEQ multiplex PCR; TCRdb stores in-frame clones only, minus some. The sample yields some 100,000 clones, around four fifths seen once. These data come from a study of blood T cell repertoires in COVID-19. V gave up 7 bases and J gave up 3 bases, with 12 bases separating them. Per germline, CDR1 SQVTM and CDR2 ANQGSEA. CDR3 length: 12 residues. This rearrangement joins TRBV29-1 to TRBJ1-2, with D possibly TRBD1 on 6 matching bases. This TCR came from a man aged 50-60 years with active or convalescent COVID-19. The material sequenced was peripheral blood. This CDR3 reads CSAEDSDYGYTF. The CDR3 nucleotides are TGCAGCGCCGAGGACAGCGACTATGGCTACACCTTC.